Each of the 22 T cell receptor beta chains below was sequenced from the same sample in a study of blood T cell repertoires in COVID-19. Measured with immunoSEQ multiplex PCR; TCRdb has only the in-frame clones, and not every one. The sample holds over 200,000 clones; around 88% are singletons and the top ten take about 2.5%. The specimen was PBMCs or T cells enriched from blood (not recorded which). The receptors shown here come from a middle-aged woman with acute COVID-19.

The chain employs TRBV4-3 and TRBJ1-4; 10 positions match TRBD1. There are 17 residues in the CDR3. Losses at the gene ends were 2 bases for V and 10 bases for J; bases not matched to a gene: 13. CDR1 and CDR2 from the germline V gene are LGHNA and YSLEER. CDR3 in DNA: TGCGCCAGCAGCCAAACCCCACTGGGGGACAGGGGAGCAAAACTGTTTTTT. Amino acids: CASSQTPLGDRGAKLFF.

This chain uses TRBV7-9 with TRBJ1-2; the match to TRBD1 covers 7 bases. Germline CDR1 SEHNR, CDR2 FQNEAQ (reference sequence). V lost 2 bases and J lost 6; bases outside the gene matches: 9. The CDR3 is made up of 15 amino acids. The CDR3 here is CASSLSTGARDGYTF. In nucleotides, the CDR3 is TGTGCCAGCAGCTTATCAACAGGGGCACGGGATGGCTACACCTTC.

The rearrangement links TRBV19 to TRBJ1-4; TRBD1 matches at 8 bases. This CDR3 comprises 19 residues. Germline CDR1 reads LNHDA; CDR2 reads SQIVND (reference sequence). Trimming cost V 3 bases and J 11 bases; bases outside gene matches: 23. DNA for the CDR3: TGTGCCAGTAGTATCCCAAACCCCGGACAGGGTATCGCCGCTTGGAAACTGTTTTTT. The encoded protein is CASSIPNPGQGIAAWKLFF.

The rearrangement joins TRBV3-1 (or the pseudogene TRBV3-2) to TRBJ2-1; D remains unclear. This CDR3 spans 13 amino acids. Germline CDR1 reads LGHDT; CDR2 reads YNNKEL (reference sequence). V was clipped by 1 base and J by 10 bases, with 11 bases between them. The CDR3 here is CASSQGSPLEQFF. CDR3 sequence (DNA): TGTGCCAGCAGCCAAGGATCCCCCCTAGAGCAGTTCTTC.

For the CDR3, the DNA is TGTGCCAGCAGAATTAGCGGGGTCTCCTACAATGAGCAGTTCTTC. This sequence encodes CASRISGVSYNEQFF. This sequence joins TRBV2 and TRBJ2-1; 8 positions agree with TRBD2. Germline trimming cut 6 bases from V and 0 bases from J; bases unmatched to any gene: 4. From germline, CDR1 is SNHLY and CDR2 FYNNEI. CDR3 length: 15 amino acids. Together with reference TRBV2 and TRBJ2-1, the CDR3 gives the full variable domain: EPEVTQTPSHQVTQMGQEVILRCVPISNHLYFYWYRQILGQKVEFLVSFYNNEISEKSEIFDDQFSVERPDGSNFTLKIRSTKLEDSAMYFCASRISGVSYNEQFFGPGTRLTVL.

The chain has TRBV29-1 and TRBJ2-7, with D possibly TRBD1 on 5 matching bases. With 4 bases removed from V and 6 bases from J, the gap between germline ends came to 10 bases. This CDR3 is built from 11 residues. Germline assignment: CDR1 SQVTM and CDR2 ANQGSEA. CDR3 in amino acids: CSVARGSEQYF. The CDR3 DNA sequence: TGCAGCGTTGCAAGGGGTTCCGAGCAGTACTTC.

The rearrangement links TRBV5-4 to TRBJ2-5; the match to TRBD2 covers 15 bases. Germline V gives CDR1 SGHNT, CDR2 YYREEE (reference sequence). The CDR3 spans 16 residues. The ends lost 0 bases at V and 5 bases at J; junction bases unmatched: 2. The CDR3 spells CASSLVGTSGGETQYF. The CDR3 DNA reads as TGTGCCAGCAGCTTGGTGGGGACTAGCGGGGGGGAGACCCAGTACTTC.

The V call is TRBV9, the J call TRBJ2-2; 16 bases agree with TRBD2. Germline V CDR1 and CDR2: SGDLS, YYNGEE. The CDR3 sequence is 19 residues long. V gave up 4 bases and J gave up 4 bases; unmatched junction bases: 10. The CDR3 here is CASSPGTSGGAHFTGELFF. The CDR3 coding sequence is TGTGCCAGCAGCCCAGGGACTAGCGGGGGGGCTCATTTCACCGGGGAGCTGTTTTTT.

The rearrangement joins TRBV10-3 to TRBJ2-1; 9 bases fit TRBD2. The junction had 8 bases not matched to a gene; V was cut back by 2 bases and J by 6 bases. CDR3 length: 16 residues. CDR1 is ENHRY, CDR2 SYGVKD, per germline. CDR3 DNA: TGTGCCATCAGTGAGACGGCGGGGGGGATCCCCAATGAGCAGTTCTTC. Amino acids: CAISETAGGIPNEQFF.

The count of this clone is one. This sequence joins TRBV5-4 and TRBJ2-3, with TRBD1 identical over 9 bases. V was clipped by 4 bases and J by 3 bases; unmatched bases: 9. This CDR3 spans 16 amino acids. The germline V gene encodes CDR1 SGHNT and CDR2 YYREEE (reference sequence). CDR3 in amino acids: CASSIPRQGVTDTQYF. DNA of the CDR3: TGTGCCAGCAGCATACCGCGACAGGGGGTGACAGATACGCAGTATTTT.

The chain employs TRBV10-3 and TRBJ1-6, with D maybe TRBD1 (6 bases). The V and J ends lost 7 bases and 5 bases respectively, with 12 bases between them. This CDR3 is built from 14 residues. Germline V CDR1 and CDR2: ENHRY, SYGVKD. The CDR3 here is CAIKADSDNSPLHF. The DNA of the CDR3 is TGTGCCATCAAAGCGGACAGTGATAATTCACCCCTCCACTTT.

This clone was counted once. The chain is built from TRBV28 and TRBJ1-5, with TRBD1 matching over 11 bases. This CDR3 spans 14 amino acids. The V and J ends lost 6 bases and 2 bases, in that order; junction bases with no gene match: 0. Germline CDR1 and CDR2: MDHEN and SYDVKM. The CDR3 DNA follows: TGTGCCAGCAGGGGACAGGGGGGCAATCAGCCCCAGCATTTT. Encoded protein: CASRGQGGNQPQHF.

This clone was seen repeatedly, ten times or more. The chain uses TRBV29-1 and TRBJ1-1; 8 nucleotides match TRBD1. The V gene end was trimmed by 5 bases and the J gene end by 4 bases; junction bases not matched to a gene: 3. This CDR3 region has 12 residues. Germline assignment: CDR1 SQVTM and CDR2 ANQGSEA. Here the CDR3 DNA reads TGCAGCGTTCGACAGGGGCCCACTGAAGCTTTCTTT. Translating gives CSVRQGPTEAFF.

The CDR3 loop reads CASSLDWGWDRGPGEQFF. Here the CDR3 DNA reads TGTGCCAGCAGCTTAGATTGGGGTTGGGACAGGGGGCCAGGTGAGCAGTTCTTC. The chain couples TRBV7-9 to TRBJ2-1; 12 bases agree with TRBD1. The CDR3 is made up of 18 amino acids. The germline CDR1 and CDR2 sequences are SEHNR and FQNEAQ (reference sequence). V gave up 1 base and J gave up 9 bases; unmatched junction bases: 13.

The rearrangement joins TRBV4-1 to TRBJ1-2; perhaps TRBD1 as D (5 bases). Germline lookup yields CDR1 MGHRA and CDR2 YSYEKL. Trimming stripped 3 bases from V and 3 bases from J, with 14 bases between. The CDR3 runs 15 residues. The CDR3 nucleotides read TGCGCCAGCAGCCAGCTTCCGGGGGGAGACTATGGCTACACCTTC. Its protein product is CASSQLPGGDYGYTF.

The V gene is TRBV4-3, the J gene TRBJ1-4, with 7 positions matching TRBD1. Germline CDR1 reads LGHNA; CDR2 reads YSLEER. The CDR3 is 14 amino acids. The ends lost 4 bases at V and 6 bases at J; junction bases unmatched: 5. Here the CDR3 reads CASSPTGRDEKLFF. The CDR3 DNA reads TGCGCCAGCAGCCCGACAGGGCGAGATGAAAAACTGTTTTTT.

This rearrangement joins TRBV27 to TRBJ1-5, with D perhaps matching TRBD1 (6 bases). The V end was cut by 4 bases, the J end by 0 bases, with 13 bases between. The CDR3 totals 16 residues. Germline CDR1 and CDR2: MNHEY and SMNVEV (reference sequence). The CDR3 protein is CASSSVQGVSNQPQHF. The DNA of the CDR3 is TGTGCCAGCAGTTCCGTACAGGGAGTTAGCAATCAGCCCCAGCATTTT.

The rearrangement joins TRBV5-4 to TRBJ1-2, with TRBD1 matching 11 bases. The CDR3 contains 14 residues. Germline-derived CDR1 and CDR2 are SGHNT and YYREEE (reference sequence). Trimming removed 4 bases from V and 3 bases from J; junction bases left unmatched: 2. DNA of the CDR3: TGTGCCAGCAGCCAGGGACAGGGGGACTATGGCTACACCTTC. This codes for CASSQGQGDYGYTF.

The V gene is TRBV4-1, the J gene TRBJ1-3, with 9 bases aligning to TRBD1. The V and J ends lost 1 base and 6 bases, in that order; junction bases with no gene match: 4. CDR3 length: 15 amino acids. Germline V gene lookup returns CDR1 MGHRA and CDR2 YSYEKL. The CDR3 spells CASSQGTGDLNTIYF. The CDR3 DNA reads as TGCGCCAGCAGCCAAGGGACAGGGGACTTAAACACCATATATTTT.

The chain is built from TRBV6-2 or TRBV6-3 and TRBJ2-7; 11 bases agree with TRBD2. This CDR3 is 15 amino acids long. Germline values: CDR1 MNHEY, CDR2 SVGEGT. V shed 4 bases, J shed 4 bases, and the junction held 6 bases outside the gene matches. CDR3 nucleotide sequence: TGTGCCAGCAGTTCGATTAGCGGGAGGGGATACGAGCAGTACGTC. It specifies CASSSISGRGYEQYV.

The chain couples TRBV7-6 to TRBJ2-2; 7 nucleotides line up with TRBD2. CDR3 length equals 20 residues. V trimming: 2 bases; J trimming: 0 bases; junction bases outside the gene matches: 15. CDR1 SGHVS and CDR2 FNYEAQ come from the germline V gene. The CDR3 spells CASSLRSVAGTLPNTGELFF. In nucleotides, the CDR3 is TGTGCCAGCAGCTTAAGATCAGTAGCGGGTACACTTCCGAACACCGGGGAGCTGTTTTTT. The complete variable domain, with remaining parts taken from reference TRBV7-6 and TRBJ2-2, reads GAGVSQSPRYKVTKRGQDVALRCDPISGHVSLYWYRQALGQGPEFLTYFNYEAQQDKSGLPNDRFSAERPEGSISTLTIQRTEQRDSAMYRCASSLRSVAGTLPNTGELFFGEGSRLTVL.

This chain uses TRBV2 with TRBJ2-1; 9 bases line up with TRBD2. V shed 6 bases, J shed 7 bases, and the junction held 4 bases outside the gene matches. CDR3 length equals 13 residues. Germline V CDR1 and CDR2: SNHLY, FYNNEI. CDR3: CASSRLAANEQFF. As DNA, the CDR3 is TGTGCCAGCAGCAGACTAGCGGCTAATGAGCAGTTCTTC.